Presented here are 11 T cell receptor beta chains from one specimen sequenced in a study of T and B cells in COVID-19 patients. TRB was amplified from approximately 250-480 ng of blood genomic DNA. Multiplex PCR with BIOMED2 TRB-A/B primer pools amplified TRB rearrangements. TCRdb re-called the multiplex PCR reads through MiXCR, storing one row per CDR3 protein. This table has 4,500 to 5,500 distinct CDR3 sequences, 15% to 20% appearing once. What was sequenced was blood. Receptors originate from a human donor who had recovered from COVID-19.

Relative to its sample, this clonotype is large. The gene calls are TRBV11-3 and TRBJ2-1; tentatively, D is TRBD2 (7 bases). CDR3 length: 13 residues. V lost 8 bases, J lost 2 bases, and 10 bases lay in between. The V gene's germline CDR1 is SGHNT and CDR2 YENEEA. The CDR3: CASGGGAYNEQFF. The CDR3 nucleotides are TGTGCCAGCGGAGGGGGGGCCTACAATGAGCAGTTCTTC.

This chain links TRBV6-5 with TRBJ2-1; 8 bases fit TRBD2. Trimming at V came to 4 bases and at J to 0 bases, leaving 5 bases not matched to a gene. This CDR3 region has 16 residues. Germline V gives CDR1 MNHEY, CDR2 SVGAGI. CDR3 bases: TGTGCCAGCAGTTGGAGCGGGAGTTGCTCCTACAATGAGCAGTTCTTC. This sequence encodes CASSWSGSCSYNEQFF.

By frequency in the sample, this clonotype is medium-sized. This sequence joins TRBV15 and TRBJ2-2; D uncertain. The V end lost 0 bases, the J end lost 0 bases, and 11 bases lay between the germline ends. Germline-derived CDR1 and CDR2 are LNHNV and YYDKDF (reference sequence). The CDR3 runs to 17 residues. CDR3 protein: CATSRDLGNSNTGELFF. Here the CDR3 DNA reads TGTGCCACCAGCAGAGATTTGGGCAATTCGAACACCGGGGAGCTGTTTTTT.

This chain connects TRBV11-2 to TRBJ2-5; a weak D match, TRBD1 (5 bases). V lost 4 bases, J lost 2 bases, and 17 bases lay in between. The CDR3 is 16 amino acids. In germline, CDR1 is SGHAT, CDR2 FQNNGV. Here the CDR3 DNA reads TGTGCCAGCAGCTCCCTTGTAACAGGACCACAAGAGACCCAGTACTTC. It encodes CASSSLVTGPQETQYF.

The rearrangement links TRBV19 to TRBJ1-1, with 8 bases matching TRBD1. Germline values: CDR1 LNHDA, CDR2 SQIVND (reference sequence). V dropped 5 bases and J dropped 11; count of bases not matched to a gene: 1. CDR3 length: 10 amino acids. CDR3: CASSRTGAFF. The CDR3 DNA follows: TGTGCCAGTAGTCGGACAGGGGCTTTCTTT.

In its sample, this clonotype ranks as medium-sized. The chain has TRBV27 and TRBJ1-2; tentatively, D is TRBD1 (5 bases). The CDR3 runs 15 residues. V shed 1 base and J shed 4 bases, with 13 bases lying between them. Germline V gene data show CDR1 as MNHEY and CDR2 as SMNVEV (reference sequence). In DNA form, the CDR3 reads TGTGCCAGCAGTTTATACGGGGGAGGTGCCTATGGCTACACCTTC. Its translation is CASSLYGGGAYGYTF.

This clonotype occurred a few times. The chain carries TRBV7-9 and TRBJ2-3; 9 nucleotides match TRBD1. This CDR3 spans 16 amino acids. Germline V gene data show CDR1 as SEHNR and CDR2 as FQNEAQ (reference sequence). Losses at the gene ends were 1 base for V and 3 bases for J; bases not matched to a gene: 5. The CDR3 is CASSLVTGGKTDTQYF. CDR3 bases: TGTGCCAGCAGCTTAGTTACAGGGGGCAAGACAGATACGCAGTATTTT.

This clonotype qualifies as medium-sized. The chain couples TRBV27 to TRBJ2-2, with D tentatively TRBD1 or TRBD2 (5 bases each). V was cut by 6 bases and J by 7 bases, with 18 bases left in between. The CDR3 has 15 amino acids. In germline, CDR1 is MNHEY, CDR2 SMNVEV (reference sequence). In nucleotides, the CDR3 is TGTGCCAGCAGCTTCTCCGGGGCAAACGGCGGGGAGCTGTTTTTT. Protein sequence: CASSFSGANGGELFF.

This clonotype was observed a handful of times. The chain uses TRBV5-1 and TRBJ2-4, with D possibly being TRBD1 (6 bases). CDR3 length: 14 amino acids. V gave up 4 bases and J gave up 8 bases, with 16 bases separating them. The V gene's germline CDR1 is SGHRS and CDR2 YFSETQ. The CDR3 reads CASSPYDRMDIQYF. The CDR3 nucleotides read TGCGCCAGCAGCCCTTACGACAGGATGGACATTCAGTACTTC. The full variable domain, with the rest looked up from reference TRBV5-1 and TRBJ2-4, is KAGVTQTPRYLIKTRGQQVTLSCSPISGHRSVSWYQQTPGQGLQFLFEYFSETQRNKGNFPGRFSGRQFSNSRSEMNVSTLELGDSALYLCASSPYDRMDIQYFGAGTRLSVL.

This clonotype was found many times. In DNA form, the CDR3 reads TGTGCCAGCAGCTTAGGAGGGGGCGGCGAAAAACTGTTTTTT. Encoded protein: CASSLGGGGEKLFF. This chain uses TRBV7-9 with TRBJ1-4; TRBD1 matches at 7 bases. This CDR3 has 14 residues. Germline V lookup: CDR1 SEHNR, CDR2 FQNEAQ (reference sequence). The V gene end was trimmed by 1 base and the J gene end by 8 bases; junction bases not matched to a gene: 4.

The chain has TRBV24-1 and TRBJ2-4, with a weak D call TRBD1 (6 bases). Trimming left V 1 base short and J 11 bases short, with 14 bases between. The CDR3 runs 14 residues. Per the germline V gene, CDR1 is KGHDR and CDR2 is SFDVKD. Written as DNA, the CDR3 is TGTGCCACCAGTGATTTTAAACAGGGCAATCTTCAGTACTTC. Translated, it gives CATSDFKQGNLQYF.